One and the same sample provided the 30 T cell receptor beta chains below, sequenced in a study of CD8 T cells in ankylosing spondylitis. Broader study findings: Blood of patients with ankylosing spondylitis appeared to be characterized by a TCR beta motif of several highly homologous variants.

One entry per CDR3 protein results from TCRdb running MiXCR on the 5' RACE reads. Of a few hundred thousand distinct CDR3 sequences in the sample, roughly 13% were seen once. These receptors' antigens are unknown. The source material was blood, either unsorted or a sorted T cell fraction (not recorded which). All receptors come from a male donor with ankylosing spondylitis.

This clonotype was observed at least ten times. The chain has TRBV6-1 and TRBJ2-1, with D possibly matching TRBD1 (5 bases). Germline CDR1 is MNHNS and CDR2 is SASEGT. Trimming stripped 4 bases from V and 8 bases from J, with 12 bases between. The CDR3 is made up of 13 amino acids. In DNA form, the CDR3 reads TGTGCCAGCAGTGGTCAAGGGGTCGATGAGCAGTTCTTC. As protein: CASSGQGVDEQFF.

This clonotype was found a few times. The genes are TRBV5-1 and TRBJ2-5, with 9 positions matching TRBD2. The ends lost 0 bases at V and 0 bases at J; junction bases unmatched: 12. Germline V gene sequence: CDR1 SGHRS, CDR2 YFSETQ. The CDR3 consists of 19 residues. Here the CDR3 reads CASSLAGGRAEPNQETQYF. In DNA, the CDR3 is TGCGCCAGCAGCTTGGCGGGCGGGAGGGCCGAACCAAACCAAGAGACCCAGTACTTC. Looking up the rest from reference TRBV5-1 and TRBJ2-5 gives the full variable domain: KAGVTQTPRYLIKTRGQQVTLSCSPISGHRSVSWYQQTPGQGLQFLFEYFSETQRNKGNFPGRFSGRQFSNSRSEMNVSTLELGDSALYLCASSLAGGRAEPNQETQYFGPGTRLLVL.

This chain links TRBV20-1 with TRBJ1-3; maybe TRBD1 (6 bases). With 0 bases removed from V and 0 bases from J, the gap between germline ends came to 9 bases. CDR1 DFQATT and CDR2 SNEGSKA come from the germline V gene (reference sequence). The CDR3 sequence is 15 residues long. CDR3: CSARDNRDSGNTIYF. CDR3 bases: TGCAGTGCTAGAGATAACAGGGACTCTGGAAACACCATATATTTT.

This clonotype was seen repeatedly, ten times or more. The V and J genes are TRBV12-3 or TRBV12-4 and TRBJ2-2; TRBD2 matches at 9 bases. V lost 6 bases to trimming and J lost 4 bases; unmatched junction nucleotides: 15. The length of the CDR3 is 18 residues. The CDR3 region is CASRINPLVAGATGELFF. CDR3 nucleotides: TGTGCCAGCAGGATAAACCCCCTGGTAGCGGGAGCCACCGGGGAGCTGTTTTTT.

This clonotype has only a few counts. This chain joins TRBV12-3 or TRBV12-4 and TRBJ1-3; 8 bases match TRBD1. The CDR3 covers 15 residues. Unmatched junction bases numbered 10, after V lost 4 bases and J lost 8 bases. The CDR3 spells CASSYAAGGADTIYF. DNA of the CDR3: TGTGCCAGCAGTTACGCCGCAGGGGGCGCGGACACCATATATTTT.

This clonotype was counted a few times. The V and J genes are TRBV29-1 and TRBJ2-1; D call uncertain. Trimming shortened V by 6 bases and J by 10 bases, and 19 bases separated the two germline ends. This CDR3 has 13 residues. Germline V gene lookup returns CDR1 SQVTM and CDR2 ANQGSEA. The DNA for the CDR3 is TGCAGCGTCCGGTCGGACGCTACCGGCGAGCAGTTCTTC. It specifies CSVRSDATGEQFF.

The rearrangement links TRBV11-2 to TRBJ2-7; TRBD1 or TRBD2 may be the D gene (6 bases each). This CDR3 is 16 amino acids long. The V gene lost 6 bases and the J gene lost 6 bases, with 24 bases spanning the gap. Germline values: CDR1 SGHAT, CDR2 FQNNGV. The CDR3 DNA sequence: TGTGCCAGCAGTTTCGCCAACCCGAGGGGGGTGGGCGAGCAGTACTTC. Protein sequence: CASSFANPRGVGEQYF. Full variable domain (remainder filled in from reference TRBV11-2 and TRBJ2-7): EAGVAQSPRYKIIEKRQSVAFWCNPISGHATLYWYQQILGQGPKLLIQFQNNGVVDDSQLPKDRFSAERLKGVDSTLKIQPAKLEDSAVYLCASSFANPRGVGEQYFGPGTRLTVT.

A few counts support this clonotype. The J gene is TRBJ2-1, the V gene TRBV3-1; 9 bases are shared with TRBD2. This CDR3 has 15 amino acids. The V and J ends lost 3 bases and 10 bases, in that order; junction bases with no gene match: 10. Germline V CDR1 and CDR2: LGHDT, YNNKEL (reference sequence). The CDR3 loop reads CASSHHTSGSGEQFF. CDR3 nucleotide sequence: TGTGCCAGCAGCCACCACACTAGCGGGTCCGGGGAGCAGTTCTTC.

This clonotype showed up just a few times. The chain links TRBV11-2 to TRBJ1-3; D ambiguous. The CDR3 contains 16 residues. Trimming took off 4 bases at V and 4 bases at J, with 17 bases between the two ends. CDR1 is SGHAT, CDR2 FQNNGV, per germline. In nucleotides, the CDR3 is TGTGCCAGCAGCTGGAGCCCTACTGGATCCGGAAACACCATATATTTT. Its translation is CASSWSPTGSGNTIYF.

This clonotype has a handful of counts. The rearrangement joins TRBV20-1 to TRBJ2-3; D gene unclear. V was shortened by 7 bases and J by 2 bases, with 13 bases between the two germline ends. Germline values: CDR1 DFQATT, CDR2 SNEGSKA (reference sequence). This CDR3 is 13 amino acids long. CDR3 nucleotide sequence: TGCAGTGGAGTGGTGGGTTACACAGATACGCAGTATTTT. It codes for CSGVVGYTDTQYF.

This clonotype occurred a few times. This chain joins TRBV18 and TRBJ1-5; D is perhaps TRBD1 (5 bases). CDR3 length: 14 residues. The V gene lost 3 bases and the J gene lost 4 bases, with 10 bases spanning the gap. In germline, CDR1 is KGHSH, CDR2 LQKENI. In nucleotides, the CDR3 is TGTGCCAGCTCACCGTCGGCAGGGAATCAGCCCCAGCATTTT. Its translation: CASSPSAGNQPQHF.

This clonotype was observed a handful of times. The chain has TRBV5-4 and TRBJ2-1; TRBD2 is a possible D gene (6 bases). The CDR3 consists of 17 residues. Trimming took off 1 base at V and 4 bases at J, with 18 bases between the two ends. The germline V gene has CDR1 SGHNT and CDR2 YYREEE (reference sequence). The CDR3 coding sequence is TGTGCCAGCAGCTTGAGCAGCGTAGCGGCCAGTTACAATGAGCAGTTCTTC. It yields the protein CASSLSSVAASYNEQFF.

The table lists this clonotype with a few counts. This chain joins TRBV10-2 and TRBJ2-1, with D unclear. Trimming cost V 2 bases and J 7 bases, with 12 bases left between them. The CDR3 runs 14 residues. Germline values: CDR1 WSHSY, CDR2 SAAADI. CDR3 protein: CASSELGWENEQFF. DNA for the CDR3: TGCGCCAGCAGTGAGCTAGGCTGGGAAAATGAGCAGTTCTTC.

In its sample, this clonotype was seen many times. CDR3 sequence reads: CASSLGASGLYEQYF. The CDR3 bases are TGTGCCAGCAGTTTAGGGGCTAGCGGACTCTACGAGCAGTACTTC. The chain joins TRBV12-3 or TRBV12-4 to TRBJ2-7; 7 nucleotides align to TRBD2. V was clipped by 1 base and J by 3 bases; unmatched bases: 6. The CDR3 length is 15 residues.

The table lists this clonotype with a few counts. The genes are TRBV3-1 and TRBJ1-2, with D unresolved. Per the germline V gene, CDR1 is LGHDT and CDR2 is YNNKEL (reference sequence). The CDR3 contains 16 residues. V lost 0 bases and J lost 4, with 15 bases in between. The CDR3 nucleotides read TGTGCCAGCAGCCAAGATCTAGGGCAGGCGGGCTATGGCTACACCTTC. Encoded protein: CASSQDLGQAGYGYTF.

The rearrangement uses TRBV12-3 or TRBV12-4 and TRBJ1-4; 12 bases align to TRBD1. The CDR3 length is 17 residues. The V segment lost 6 bases and the J segment 7 bases; nucleotides outside the gene matches: 12. CDR3 in DNA: TGTGCCAGCAGCTCCGGGACAGGGGGCAGGTTGAGTGAAAAACTGTTTTTT. Amino acid sequence: CASSSGTGGRLSEKLFF.

The chain joins TRBV15 to TRBJ2-2, with unresolved D. CDR1 is LNHNV and CDR2 is YYDKDF in the germline V gene (reference sequence). The CDR3 has 15 amino acids. V dropped 9 bases and J dropped 0 bases, with 14 bases sitting between them. The DNA of the CDR3 is TGTGCCACTTGCCCGGACGGAACGAACACCGGGGAGCTGTTTTTT. It translates to CATCPDGTNTGELFF.

In this sample, this clonotype turned up a few times. The chain carries TRBV2 and TRBJ2-7; D not resolved. V was shortened by 7 bases and J by 4 bases, with 11 bases between the two germline ends. From germline, CDR1 is SNHLY and CDR2 FYNNEI. CDR3 length equals 12 residues. The CDR3 DNA reads as TGTGCCAGCACCGTCGGCAGTTACGAGCAGTACTTC. Its translation: CASTVGSYEQYF.

The table lists this clonotype with a few counts. The V call is TRBV19, the J call TRBJ1-1; D gene uncertain. Deletions cut 3 bases from V and 6 bases from J, with 8 bases between. Per germline, CDR1 LNHDA and CDR2 SQIVND (reference sequence). This CDR3 has 12 residues. The CDR3 region has the DNA TGTGCCAGTAGTATTCGGAGCTCTGAAGCTTTCTTT. This sequence encodes CASSIRSSEAFF.

A few counts support this clonotype. The CDR3 bases are TGTGCCAGCAGCTTTATACAGGGGGCGAAGACTGAAGCTTTCTTT. Amino acid sequence: CASSFIQGAKTEAFF. The genes are TRBV27 and TRBJ1-1, with 9 bases matching TRBD1. Germline V gives CDR1 MNHEY, CDR2 SMNVEV (reference sequence). Trimming at V came to 6 bases and at J to 5 bases, leaving 10 bases not matched to a gene. The CDR3 sequence is 15 residues long.

This clonotype was observed a few times. The gene calls are TRBV6-5 and TRBJ2-5, with 8 positions matching TRBD1. This CDR3 spans 16 amino acids. V lost 4 bases, J lost 1 base, and 8 bases stayed unmatched. Germline-derived CDR1 and CDR2 are MNHEY and SVGAGI. The CDR3 sequence: CASSSGTGSFQETQYF. Written as DNA, the CDR3 is TGTGCCAGCAGTTCCGGGACAGGATCCTTCCAAGAGACCCAGTACTTC.

This clonotype was seen a few times. The chain couples TRBV20-1 to TRBJ2-6; D is tentatively TRBD1 or TRBD2 (5 bases each). The CDR3 totals 16 residues. The V and J ends lost 6 bases and 0 bases respectively, with 15 bases between them. Germline V lookup: CDR1 DFQATT, CDR2 SNEGSKA (reference sequence). Here the CDR3 DNA reads TGCAGTGCCTGGGACCACCGCTACTCTGGGGCCAACGTCCTGACTTTC. Its protein is CSAWDHRYSGANVLTF.

The table lists this clonotype with a few counts. The chain has TRBV24-1 and TRBJ2-1; tentatively, D is TRBD2 (5 bases). This CDR3 is built from 13 residues. Germline CDR1 is KGHDR and CDR2 is SFDVKD. V shed 4 bases and J shed 10 bases, with 13 bases lying between them. The CDR3, as DNA: TGTGCCACCAGTGACCTCGGACTGACGGAGCAGTTCTTC. As protein: CATSDLGLTEQFF.

V usage is TRBV3-1 and J usage is TRBJ2-3; 11 bases are shared with TRBD2. This CDR3 is built from 14 residues. V dropped 5 bases and J dropped 4; count of bases not matched to a gene: 2. Germline V gene data show CDR1 as LGHDT and CDR2 as YNNKEL (reference sequence). The CDR3 sequence is CASSTSGSPDTQYF. The CDR3 nucleotides are TGTGCCAGCAGCACTAGCGGGAGTCCAGATACGCAGTATTTT.

This clonotype was seen a handful of times. The genes are TRBV11-2 and TRBJ2-3; weak D call: TRBD2 (6 bases). Germline CDR1 reads SGHAT; CDR2 reads FQNNGV. This CDR3 is 16 amino acids long. V shed 3 bases and J shed 2 bases, with 15 bases lying between them. The CDR3 loop is CASSLGDGLFTDTQYF. The CDR3 DNA reads TGTGCCAGCAGCTTGGGCGATGGACTATTCACAGATACGCAGTATTTT.

The chain joins TRBV3-1 to TRBJ1-5; 7 nucleotides line up with TRBD1. V lost 0 bases and J lost 4; bases outside the gene matches: 3. This CDR3 comprises 15 residues. CDR1 is LGHDT and CDR2 is YNNKEL in the germline V gene (reference sequence). This CDR3 reads CASSQDGTANQPQHF. DNA of the CDR3: TGTGCCAGCAGCCAAGACGGGACAGCGAATCAGCCCCAGCATTTT.

The CDR3 spells CASSLVGIGTDTQYF. The CDR3 DNA is TGCGCCAGCAGCTTAGTGGGGATCGGCACAGATACGCAGTATTTT. J is TRBJ2-3 and V is TRBV5-1; D is unclear. This CDR3 is 15 amino acids long. Germline loops: CDR1 SGHRS, CDR2 YFSETQ. Trimming took off 2 bases at V and 1 base at J, with 11 bases between the two ends.

In this sample, this clonotype turned up a few times. V is TRBV5-1 and J is TRBJ1-2; 7 nucleotides line up with TRBD1. This CDR3 comprises 13 residues. The J segment lost 6 bases and the V segment lost 5 bases, leaving 7 bases of the junction unmatched. Germline CDR1 and CDR2: SGHRS and YFSETQ. The CDR3 bases are TGCGCCAGCAGGACAGGGCAGAGGAATGGCTACACCTTC. Protein: CASRTGQRNGYTF. Together with reference TRBV5-1 and TRBJ1-2, the CDR3 gives the full variable domain: KAGVTQTPRYLIKTRGQQVTLSCSPISGHRSVSWYQQTPGQGLQFLFEYFSETQRNKGNFPGRFSGRQFSNSRSEMNVSTLELGDSALYLCASRTGQRNGYTFGSGTRLTVV.

The chain combines TRBV2 with TRBJ1-5; D might be TRBD1 (6 bases). The germline V gene encodes CDR1 SNHLY and CDR2 FYNNEI. The CDR3 extends over 14 amino acids. The V end lost 7 bases, the J end lost 0 bases, and 10 bases lay between the germline ends. CDR3 sequence reads: CASTYRDSNQPQHF. CDR3 DNA: TGTGCCAGCACTTACAGGGATAGCAATCAGCCCCAGCATTTT.

This clonotype has just a few counts. This chain links TRBV2 with TRBJ2-7; D gene unclear. Germline V CDR1 and CDR2: SNHLY, FYNNEI. V was clipped by 6 bases and J by 4 bases, with 10 bases between them. The CDR3 has 12 residues. CDR3 DNA sequence: TGTGCCAGCAGCGAGGACGGGTACGAGCAGTACTTC. Residues: CASSEDGYEQYF.